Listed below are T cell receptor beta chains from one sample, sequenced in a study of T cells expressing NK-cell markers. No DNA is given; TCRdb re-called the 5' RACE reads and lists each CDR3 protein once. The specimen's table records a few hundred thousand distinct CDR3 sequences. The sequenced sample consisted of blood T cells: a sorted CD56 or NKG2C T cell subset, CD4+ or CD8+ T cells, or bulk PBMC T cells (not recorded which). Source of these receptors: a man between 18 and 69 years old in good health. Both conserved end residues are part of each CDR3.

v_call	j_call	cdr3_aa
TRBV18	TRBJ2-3	CASSPRRGKDTDTQYF
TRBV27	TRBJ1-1	CASSWQGQGKAFF
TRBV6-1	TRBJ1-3	CASSFRDVFSGNTIYF
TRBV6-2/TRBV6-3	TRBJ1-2	CASSYLGLRSYGYTF
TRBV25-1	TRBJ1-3	CASREDRGGNTIYF
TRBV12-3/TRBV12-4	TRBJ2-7	CASSPIDRQGAYEQYF
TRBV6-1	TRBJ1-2	CASSASGGVGYTF
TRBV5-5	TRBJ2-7	CASSFTDSRLVDEQYF
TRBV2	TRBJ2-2	CASRGSITGELFF
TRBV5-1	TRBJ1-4	CASRPPGGQGDEKLFF
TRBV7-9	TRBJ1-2	CASSLVSLVNYGYTF
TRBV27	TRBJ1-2	CASSWQGDRRYGYTF
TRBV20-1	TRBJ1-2	CSAANDRGNYGYTF
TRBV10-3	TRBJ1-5	CAIGTSNQPQHF
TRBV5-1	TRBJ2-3	CASSMAFGGASIRTDTQYF
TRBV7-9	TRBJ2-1	CASSAWANEQFF
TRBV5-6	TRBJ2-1	CASSVTGFSYNEQFF
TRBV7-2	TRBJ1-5	CASRLRAVSLIVPQHF
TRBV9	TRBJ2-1	CASSGGGTRSYNEQFF
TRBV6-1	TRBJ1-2	CASRTRDSHYGYTF
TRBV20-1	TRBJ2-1	CSASLAGGTALSYNEQFF
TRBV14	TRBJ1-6	CASSPTGMASPLHF
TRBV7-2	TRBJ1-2	CASSLGAGNYGYTF
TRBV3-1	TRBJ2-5	CASSRIRSFSETQYF
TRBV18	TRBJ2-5	CASSRGQEETQYF
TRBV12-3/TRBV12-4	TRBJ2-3	CASSLRTSGGARTDTQYF
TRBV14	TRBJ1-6	CATVGRFNSPLHF
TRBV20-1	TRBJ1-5	CSAYGGRDNQPQHF
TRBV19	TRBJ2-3	CASRGIPGRSTDTQYF
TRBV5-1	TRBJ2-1	CASSSSEIYNEQFF
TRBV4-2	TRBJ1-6	CASSSRTGPYNSPLHF
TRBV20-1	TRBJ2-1	CSATADLNEQFF
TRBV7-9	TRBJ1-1	CASSLSGGTEAFF
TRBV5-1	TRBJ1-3	CASSTGAPSGNTIYF
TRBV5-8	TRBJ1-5	CASSLSPSGAQHF
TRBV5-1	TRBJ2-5	CASNWGLKQETQYF
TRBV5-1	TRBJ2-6	CASSSLGQGKLSGANVLTF
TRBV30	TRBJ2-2	CAWSVCPVSTGELFF
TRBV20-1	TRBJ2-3	CSAKTGGNTDTQYF
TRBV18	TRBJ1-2	CASSPTKSLYNYGYTF
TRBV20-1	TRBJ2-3	CSAGTGTDTQYF
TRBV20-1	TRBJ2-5	CSAPTRGEETQYF
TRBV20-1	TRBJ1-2	CSARDLGASLHGYTF
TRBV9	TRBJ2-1	CASSPRGQPYNEQFF
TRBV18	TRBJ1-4	CASSAGQGPEKLFF
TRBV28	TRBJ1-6	CASSTGTWSPLHF
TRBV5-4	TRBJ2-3	CASSQISSTDTQYF
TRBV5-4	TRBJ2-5	CASSPIAGGRQETQYF
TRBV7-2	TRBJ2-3	CASNSARGGTDTQYF
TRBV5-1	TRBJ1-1	CASSDRTGRNTEAFF
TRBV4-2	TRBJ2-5	CASSPDRGDIGTQYF
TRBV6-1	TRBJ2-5	CASSDRGAVQETQYF
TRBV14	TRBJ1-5	CASRTGTDSNQPQHF
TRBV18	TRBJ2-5	CASSRTGVEETQYF
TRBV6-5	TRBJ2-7	CASSSNRGRGAYEQYF
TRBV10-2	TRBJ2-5	CASRRLAGGRFQETQYF
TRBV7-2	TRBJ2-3	CASTLHATGRGDTQYF
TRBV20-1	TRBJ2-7	CSASSAGVYEQYF